Sequencing of this TCR beta chain was carried out in a study of shared clonotypes between healthy human individuals. At the level of the study: Every donor yielded three CD4 naive, three CD4 memory, two CD8 naive and one CD8 memory plate. Findings and limits, study-wide: Among donors, the sharing of clonotypes was expected to be influenced by sequencing depth.

The CDR3 loop spans 15 amino acids. CDR1 is SNHLY and CDR2 is FYNNEI in the germline V gene. The V and J ends lost 5 bases and 3 bases, in that order; junction bases with no gene match: 10. Some clones are missing from TCRdb's copy, which holds only in-frame ones; the method was immunoSEQ multiplex PCR. Of some 200,000 clones in the sample, 65% to 70% were seen once. Concerning this clone: The antigen remains undetermined.

Healthy HIV-negative adults with no recent acute infections or vaccinations were recruited as donors. Into CD45RA+ naive and CD45RA-negative memory subsets, the CD4+ cells were split. The clonotype originates from a man aged 30 to 39 in good health. Sequencing was performed on memory CD4+ T cells sorted from blood. Regarding subset: CD45RA-negative fraction. The chain recombines TRBV2 with TRBJ2-7; 7 nucleotides agree with TRBD1. The CDR3 DNA sequence: TGTGCCAGCAGTCCAGACAGGGATGAGCTCTACGAGCAGTACTTC. It encodes CASSPDRDELYEQYF.